This T cell receptor (beta chain) was identified during a study of cytomegalovirus exposure and HLA in healthy donors. CDR1 and CDR2 from the germline V gene are GTSNPN and SVGIG (reference sequence). This CDR3 contains 16 residues. Vbeta (60) and Jbeta (13) primers were used in the PCR. The protocol was immunoSEQ multiplex PCR, while the TCRdb copy is restricted to in-frame clones and leaves out a portion. The sample contains about 140,000 clones, roughly 80% of which appear only once. The receptor's source is a woman in her twenties or thirties in good health and CMV-seronegative. The V gene is TRBV30, the J gene TRBJ2-5; TRBD2 agrees at 7 bases. The closer fit of TRBJ2-7 to the DNA end suggests the J call may be wrong. The sample was PBMCs. CDR3 nucleotide sequence: TGTGCCTCCGACCCGGGTGTCGGCGGGAGCTCCTACGAGCAGTACTTC. This encodes CASDPGVGGSSYEQYF.